Included here is one T cell receptor (beta chain) sequence, with context. Antigen: not known. With 5 bases removed from V and 3 bases from J, the gap between germline ends came to 14 bases. The germline gives CDR1 SGHTA, CDR2 FQGNSA. The CDR3 has 14 amino acids. In the PCR, 60 Vbeta and 13 Jbeta primers were used. Profiled with immunoSEQ multiplex PCR; TCRdb holds only in-frame clones, not every one. The table lists around 130,000 clones. The sample belongs to a study of cytomegalovirus exposure and HLA in healthy donors. Broader study findings: Common viral pathogens were later found to be apparently linked to several of the most significant clusters. According to a later analysis, donors in an Asian-associated ancestry cluster reportedly had fewer N-insertions than the 666-donor mean. It has been reported that TCR beta sequences accurately predicted the HLA-A and HLA-B alleles of most subjects.

The chain carries TRBV7-2 and TRBJ2-7; perhaps TRBD1 as D (5 bases). The TCR sequence derives from a woman aged 60-70 years in good health and CMV-seronegative. The sequencing input was PBMCs. For the CDR3, the DNA is TGTGCCAGCAGCCCCCGACAGAATAGCTACGAGCAGTACTTC. It codes for CASSPRQNSYEQYF.